Given below is one TCR beta chain in context. Germline V CDR1 and CDR2: LGHDT, YNNKEL (reference sequence). After removal of 3 bases from V and 9 bases from J, the junction contained 8 bases not matched to a gene. The CDR3 loop spans 14 amino acids. This sample is part of a study of blood T cell repertoires in COVID-19. Study background: Acute-phase and convalescent COVID-19 samples originated in the United States, Italy and Spain. PBMCs, B-cell-depleted T cells, or T cells provided the cDNA or gDNA that made up the material.

Original handling: Using reference gene primer amplification, nucleated cell counts were estimated. The protocol was immunoSEQ multiplex PCR, while the TCRdb copy is restricted to in-frame clones and leaves out a portion. From that table come the V and J calls and clone size; the DNA was used to work out D and trimming. The table lists approximately 74,000 clones, more than 75% of them singletons. Sequencing input: peripheral blood. This sequence originates from an older woman with acute or convalescent COVID-19. This rearrangement joins TRBV3-1 (or the pseudogene TRBV3-2) to TRBJ2-1; 7 bases are a match to TRBD2. In DNA form, the CDR3 reads TGTGCCAGCAGCCAGGGACTATCGCGCGGTGAGCAGTTCTTC. This encodes CASSQGLSRGEQFF.